This T cell receptor beta chain was obtained from a study of control samples from healthy donors and cancer patients. Germline values: CDR1 LGHDT, CDR2 YNNKEL (reference sequence). Trimming removed 4 bases from V and 4 bases from J; junction bases left unmatched: 2. This CDR3 is 13 amino acids long. Measured with immunoSEQ multiplex PCR; TCRdb has only the in-frame clones, and not every one. This table has 20,000 to 30,000 clones, roughly 93% appearing once. The material sequenced was PBMCs. The origin of this receptor is a man aged 45-65 years with lung cancer. The chain combines TRBV3-1 (or the pseudogene TRBV3-2) with TRBJ2-3; 7 bases are shared with TRBD1. CDR3 loop: CASSRQGADTQYF. In nucleotides, the CDR3 is TGTGCCAGCAGCCGACAGGGCGCAGATACGCAGTATTTT.